This TCR beta chain is from a study of control samples from healthy donors and cancer patients. Trimming removed 4 bases at V and 5 bases at J, with 18 bases between. The CDR3 is 15 amino acids. Germline values: CDR1 MDHEN, CDR2 SYDVKM. Here immunoSEQ multiplex PCR was the method, and the copy in TCRdb shows in-frame clones only, minus some. Among 100,000 or so clones, about nine tenths were seen once, and the ten largest hold approximately 1%. The rearrangement joins TRBV28 to TRBJ2-7; D may be TRBD2 (6 bases). The clonotype originates from a woman aged 30 to 39 in good health. Input material: blood. The CDR3 DNA follows: TGTGCCAGCAGTTCCTCGGGTGGCGGGGAGGACGAGCAGTACTTC. It encodes CASSSSGGGEDEQYF. Variable domain in full (rest from reference TRBV28 and TRBJ2-7): DVKVTQSSRYLVKRTGEKVFLECVQDMDHENMFWYRQDPGLGLRLIYFSYDVKMKEKGDIPEGYSVSREKKERFSLILESASTNQTSMYLCASSSSGGGEDEQYFGPGTRLTVT.